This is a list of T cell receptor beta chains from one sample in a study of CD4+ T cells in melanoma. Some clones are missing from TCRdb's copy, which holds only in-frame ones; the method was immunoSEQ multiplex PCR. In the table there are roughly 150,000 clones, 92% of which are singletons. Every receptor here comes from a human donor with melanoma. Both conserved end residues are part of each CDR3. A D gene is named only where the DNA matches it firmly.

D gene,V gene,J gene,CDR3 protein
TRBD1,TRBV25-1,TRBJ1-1,CASSGGDGEGADTEAFF
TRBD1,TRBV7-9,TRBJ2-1,CASSYIDRGTYNEQFF
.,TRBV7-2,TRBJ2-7,CASSLSPVRGYEQYF
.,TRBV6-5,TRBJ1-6,CASRGAANSPLHF
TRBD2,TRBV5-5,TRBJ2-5,CASSWGGEETQYF
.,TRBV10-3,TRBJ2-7,CAISEDDYEQYF
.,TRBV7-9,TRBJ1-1,CASSGQTNTEAFF
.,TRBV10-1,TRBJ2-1,CASSVTQGRVQFF
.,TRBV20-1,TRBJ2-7,CSAGAYYEQYF
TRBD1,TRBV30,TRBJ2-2,CAWRKVGTVLTGELFF
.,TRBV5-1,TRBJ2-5,CASSLSPGMETQYF
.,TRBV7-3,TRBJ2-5,CASSFTGTETQYF
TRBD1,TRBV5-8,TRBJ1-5,CASSSGQGSDQPQHF
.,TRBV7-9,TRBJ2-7,CASSFWPGPPYEQYF
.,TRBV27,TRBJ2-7,CATERGSEQYF
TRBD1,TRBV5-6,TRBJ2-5,CASSPMGTEETQYF
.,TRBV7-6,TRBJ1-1,CASSLAPSGTTNTEAFF
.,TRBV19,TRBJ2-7,CASSTPDIPYEQYF
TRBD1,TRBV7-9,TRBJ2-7,CASSLVLVQGAPSF
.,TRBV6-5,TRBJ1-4,CASSSSGTNEKLFF
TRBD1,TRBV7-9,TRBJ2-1,CASSSLKQGIRMNDNEQFF
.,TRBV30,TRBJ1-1,CAWSVSGAARTFF
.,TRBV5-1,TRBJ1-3,CASSWGVTGPGNTIYF
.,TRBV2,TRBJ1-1,CASRGGPNTEAFF
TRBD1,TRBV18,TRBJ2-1,CASSPDRGKFF
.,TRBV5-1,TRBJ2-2,CASSYEGSGELFF
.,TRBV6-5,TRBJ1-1,CASSYGRKNTEAFF
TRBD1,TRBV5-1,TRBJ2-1,CASSLWGAGQGGDEQFF
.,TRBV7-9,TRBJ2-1,CASSLSRIYNEQFF
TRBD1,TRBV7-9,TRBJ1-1,CASSLVGQGAIAEAFF
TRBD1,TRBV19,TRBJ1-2,CASSTRDRAYGYTF
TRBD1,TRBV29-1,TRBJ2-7,CSASPRQGYEQYF
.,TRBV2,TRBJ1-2,CATQGVRAEGYTF
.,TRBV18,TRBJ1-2,CASSPGRGGAYGYTF
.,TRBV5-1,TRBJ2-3,CASSFSRPTDTQYF
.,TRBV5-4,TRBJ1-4,CASSSTSRREKLFF
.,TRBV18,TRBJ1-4,CASSQQKPTNEKLFF
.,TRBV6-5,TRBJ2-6,CASSSGANVLTF